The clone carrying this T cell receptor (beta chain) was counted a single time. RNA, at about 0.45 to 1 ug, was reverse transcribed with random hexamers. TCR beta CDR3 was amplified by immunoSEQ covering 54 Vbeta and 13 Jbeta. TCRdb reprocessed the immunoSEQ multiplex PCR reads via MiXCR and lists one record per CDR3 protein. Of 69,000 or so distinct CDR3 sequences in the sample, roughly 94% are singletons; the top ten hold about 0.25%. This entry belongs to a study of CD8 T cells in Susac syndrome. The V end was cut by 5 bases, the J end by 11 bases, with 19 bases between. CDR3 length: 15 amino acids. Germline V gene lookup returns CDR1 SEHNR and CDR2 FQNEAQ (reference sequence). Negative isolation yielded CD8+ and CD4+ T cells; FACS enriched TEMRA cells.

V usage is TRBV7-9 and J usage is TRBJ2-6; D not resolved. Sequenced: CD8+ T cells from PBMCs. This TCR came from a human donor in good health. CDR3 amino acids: CASSGEPPDPHVLTF. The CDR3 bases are TGTGCCAGCAGCGGTGAACCACCCGACCCACACGTCCTGACTTTC.